This is a list of T cell receptor beta chains from one sample in a study of vaccination effects on CD4 cells after COVID-19. Their antigen targets remain unknown. Using immunoSEQ multiplex PCR, the repertoire was profiled, and TCRdb retains in-frame clones only, with some absent. Among 35,000 to 55,000 clones listed, around 70% were seen once. Sequences were derived from CD4+ T cells from PBMCs cultured without peptide, sampled after COVID-19 vaccination. Receptor source: a human donor who received a COVID-19 vaccine. Both conserved end residues are part of each CDR3. D genes are given only for firm matches. Only some rows state a clone size, as once, few, many or a class for expanded clones.

D gene | J gene | clone size | V gene | CDR3 DNA | CDR3 protein
NA | TRBJ1-2 | few | TRBV7-9 | TGTGCCAGCAGCTTATCGCTCATCGGGACTAACTATGGCTACACCTTC | CASSLSLIGTNYGYTF
TRBD1 | TRBJ2-7 | NA | TRBV5-4 | TGTGCCAGCAGCCTACCCACCAGGGGGCGTCCCTACGAGCAGTACTTC | CASSLPTRGRPYEQYF
NA | TRBJ2-2 | few | TRBV2 | TGTGCCAGCAGCCGTTTGATCACCGGGGAGCTGTTTTTT | CASSRLITGELFF
NA | TRBJ2-1 | NA | TRBV3-1/TRBV3-2 | TGTGCCAGCAGCCAAGTTTACAATGAGCAGTTCTTC | CASSQVYNEQFF
NA | TRBJ1-2 | NA | TRBV19 | TGTGCCAGTATTCCGGAGGAACGACGGAGTTATGGCTACACCTTC | CASIPEERRSYGYTF
NA | TRBJ2-3 | NA | TRBV10-1 | TGCGCCAGCAGTGGACTTGCAGATACGCAGTATTTT | CASSGLADTQYF
TRBD2 | TRBJ2-7 | NA | TRBV4-1 | TGCGCCAGCAGACCGACTAGCGGTACGTACGAGCAGTACTTC | CASRPTSGTYEQYF
NA | TRBJ1-3 | NA | TRBV19 | TGTGCCAGTAGTTCCCGGGTTCGAAGGACCTCTGGAAACACCATATATTTT | CASSSRVRRTSGNTIYF
NA | TRBJ2-2 | NA | TRBV14 | TGTGCCAGCAGCCGGCCGGGCGGGGAGCTGTTTTTT | CASSRPGGELFF
NA | TRBJ1-4 | NA | TRBV5-4 | TGTGCCAGCAGGTTAATAGACGATGAAAAACTGTTTTTT | CASRLIDDEKLFF
TRBD1 | TRBJ1-2 | NA | TRBV19 | TGTGCCAGTAGTATTTTCCCAGGGGGCGCATCAGACTATGGCTACACCTTC | CASSIFPGGASDYGYTF
NA | TRBJ1-4 | NA | TRBV12-3/TRBV12-4 | TGTGCCAGCAGTTTAAGACAGTTGGAAAAACTGTTTTTT | CASSLRQLEKLFF
NA | TRBJ2-7 | NA | TRBV2 | TGTGCCAGCAGTGTAACACAGGTTAGGGACGAGCAGTACTTC | CASSVTQVRDEQYF
TRBD2 | TRBJ2-1 | NA | TRBV11-2 | TGTGCCAGCAGCTCAAGGGGCCTAGCGGGAAAGTACAATGAGCAGTTCTTC | CASSSRGLAGKYNEQFF
TRBD1 | TRBJ2-7 | NA | TRBV19 | TGTGCCAGTAGTATGGACAGGGCCTCCTACGAGCAGTACTTC | CASSMDRASYEQYF
TRBD2 | TRBJ2-7 | NA | TRBV25-1 | TGTGCCAGCAGTGGTCTATCTAGCGGGGAGGGGTACGAGCAGTACTTC | CASSGLSSGEGYEQYF
NA | TRBJ1-2 | NA | TRBV7-9 | TGTGCCAGCAGCCCTCGGGCAGATGGCTACACCTTC | CASSPRADGYTF
NA | TRBJ2-5 | NA | TRBV9 | TGTGCCAGCAGCGTAGCCAGAGAAGAGACCCAGTACTTC | CASSVAREETQYF
TRBD2 | TRBJ2-2 | few | TRBV7-6 | TGTGCCAGCAGCCCTCGACTAGCGGGAGGGGAAACCGGGGAGCTGTTTTTT | CASSPRLAGGETGELFF
TRBD2 | TRBJ2-3 | NA | TRBV5-1 | TGCGCCAGCAGCTCGGGACTAGCGGGAGCTTCAGATACGCAGTATTTT | CASSSGLAGASDTQYF
NA | TRBJ2-2 | NA | TRBV6-5 | TGTGCCAGCAGTTACTCGATTATCACCGGGGAGCTGTTTTTT | CASSYSIITGELFF
NA | TRBJ1-4 | NA | TRBV9 | TGTGCCAGCAGCGTAGGTTCCTTGGGGAATGAAAAACTGTTTTTT | CASSVGSLGNEKLFF
TRBD1 | TRBJ1-4 | NA | TRBV5-1 | TGCGCCAGCAATCCAGGGGGGACTTCGGGCGAAAAACTGTTTTTT | CASNPGGTSGEKLFF
NA | TRBJ2-3 | NA | TRBV24-1 | TGTGCCACCAGTGGTCCAGGGTCAGATACGCAGTATTTT | CATSGPGSDTQYF
NA | TRBJ2-1 | NA | TRBV6-5 | TGTGCCAGCAAAGCTAGATCTGGGGGCTTCAATGAGCAGTTCTTC | CASKARSGGFNEQFF
TRBD2 | TRBJ2-3 | NA | TRBV2 | TGTGCCAGCAGGGCCCACAGCGGGGGGACGAATACGCAGTATTTT | CASRAHSGGTNTQYF
NA | TRBJ1-1 | NA | TRBV18 | TGTGCCAGCTCACCCCAGGGAGTGACTGAAGCTTTCTTT | CASSPQGVTEAFF
NA | TRBJ1-2 | NA | TRBV6-6 | TGTGCCAGCAACTCAAGGGGGGCGACATATGGCTACACCTTC | CASNSRGATYGYTF
NA | TRBJ2-2 | NA | TRBV9 | TGTGCCAGCAGCCTAAGATCCGGGACCTCAGGGAGCACCGGGGAGCTGTTTTTT | CASSLRSGTSGSTGELFF
TRBD1 | TRBJ2-6 | NA | TRBV27 | TGTGCCAGCAGGACGACAGGGTTTCGGGATGGGGCCAACGTCCTGACTTTC | CASRTTGFRDGANVLTF
NA | TRBJ1-1 | once | TRBV19 | TGTGCCAGTAGTATTCCTTCGGGGTCTTCCAACACTGAAGCTTTCTTT | CASSIPSGSSNTEAFF
TRBD1 | TRBJ1-5 | NA | TRBV5-5 | TGTGCCAGCAGCCGGGACAGGGGGCTGAATCAGCCCCAGCATTTT | CASSRDRGLNQPQHF
NA | TRBJ2-3 | NA | TRBV15 | TGTGCCACCAGCACTAACGGGGATCTAGTTAGCGGATACACAGATACGCAGTATTTT | CATSTNGDLVSGYTDTQYF
TRBD1 | TRBJ1-2 | NA | TRBV14 | TGTGCCAGCAGCCCAACCGCGATGACAGGGGCTAACTATGGCTACACCTTC | CASSPTAMTGANYGYTF
TRBD2 | TRBJ2-5 | NA | TRBV2 | TGTGCCAGCAGGGCTCGGACTAGCGGGGAAGAGACCCAGTACTTC | CASRARTSGEETQYF
NA | TRBJ2-7 | NA | TRBV7-8 | TGTGCCAGCAGCCCCCGACGGGACTACGAGCAGTACTTC | CASSPRRDYEQYF
NA | TRBJ1-4 | NA | TRBV5-4 | TGTGCCAGCAGCTTGCAATCCACCCGGAATGAAAAACTGTTTTTT | CASSLQSTRNEKLFF
NA | TRBJ1-4 | NA | TRBV6-5 | TGTGCCAGCAGTTACTCCGTAACCCATGAAAAACTGTTTTTT | CASSYSVTHEKLFF
NA | TRBJ1-5 | NA | TRBV4-1 | TGCGCCAGCAGCCAGGGGTCGGCTAACATCAGAAGCAATCAGCCCCAGCATTTT | CASSQGSANIRSNQPQHF
TRBD1 | TRBJ2-5 | NA | TRBV23-1 | TGCGCCAGCAGACCAGGGACAGGGGGCGCGTTAGAGACCCAGTACTTC | CASRPGTGGALETQYF
NA | TRBJ2-7 | NA | TRBV19 | TGTGCCAGGGCGAGACAGCCTATCTACGAGCAGTACTTC | CARARQPIYEQYF
TRBD2 | TRBJ2-5 | few | TRBV6-1 | TGTGCCAGCAGTGCTACTAGCGGGAGACTTCAAGAGACCCAGTACTTC | CASSATSGRLQETQYF
NA | TRBJ1-5 | NA | TRBV10-3 | TGTGCCATCAGTGAGTCACCGTTTACTAGCAATCAGCCCCAGCATTTT | CAISESPFTSNQPQHF
TRBD1 | TRBJ2-5 | NA | TRBV18 | TGTGCCAGCTCACCTGATCAGGGGGCGTTAGAGACCCAGTACTTC | CASSPDQGALETQYF
TRBD1 | TRBJ2-5 | NA | TRBV12-3/TRBV12-4 | TGTGCCAGCAATGGACAGGTCCAAGAGACCCAGTACTTC | CASNGQVQETQYF
NA | TRBJ2-5 | NA | TRBV5-6 | TGTGCCAGCAGCTTGACGGGAATCCAAGAGACCCAGTACTTC | CASSLTGIQETQYF
NA | TRBJ1-2 | NA | TRBV10-3 | TGTGCCATCAGTGTCCTACTCCGGGACAAGGGGCTCCCTAACTATGGCTACACCTTC | CAISVLLRDKGLPNYGYTF
NA | TRBJ2-7 | NA | TRBV7-2 | TGTGCCAGCAGCTTTCCGGGCCCCTACGAGCAGTACTTC | CASSFPGPYEQYF
TRBD1 | TRBJ2-1 | NA | TRBV5-1 | TGCGCCAGCAGCCCACAGGGGGAATCCTACAATGAGCAGTTCTTC | CASSPQGESYNEQFF
NA | TRBJ1-1 | NA | TRBV7-9 | TGTGCCAGCAGCAGGAGCCCGTCGGGCACTGAAGCTTTCTTT | CASSRSPSGTEAFF
NA | TRBJ2-3 | NA | TRBV5-6 | TGTGCCAGCAGCTTGAATGGCCCTAGCACAGATACGCAGTATTTT | CASSLNGPSTDTQYF
TRBD1 | TRBJ1-5 | NA | TRBV2 | TGTGCCAGCGGGGGACAGGGGTTAAGCAATCAGCCCCAGCATTTT | CASGGQGLSNQPQHF
NA | TRBJ2-3 | NA | TRBV7-9 | TGTGCCAGCAGCTTAGTGGGCGGGCCCAGAGGGGATACGCAGTATTTT | CASSLVGGPRGDTQYF
NA | TRBJ2-3 | NA | TRBV28 | TGTGCCAGTCTTCCGCAAACCGCCGCCTCAATAGGGGATACGCAGTATTTT | CASLPQTAASIGDTQYF
TRBD1 | TRBJ1-3 | NA | TRBV6-1 | TGTGCCAGCAGTGACCCGGGACAGGGGGCATTTGGAAACACCATATATTTT | CASSDPGQGAFGNTIYF
NA | TRBJ2-6 | NA | TRBV29-1 | TGCAGCGCTGACCTCTCTGGGGCCAACGTCCTGACTTTC | CSADLSGANVLTF
NA | TRBJ1-1 | NA | TRBV19 | TGTGCCAGTAGCATCATGGCCCTCCGGGGAAGCACTGAAGCTTTCTTT | CASSIMALRGSTEAFF
NA | TRBJ1-3 | NA | TRBV5-1 | TGCGCCAGCAGCTTGGTAGGACAGCTCACTGGAAACACCATATATTTT | CASSLVGQLTGNTIYF
NA | TRBJ2-1 | once | TRBV4-1 | TGCGCCAGCAGCCCCTTAGGACAGAGAACCTACAATGAGCAGTTCTTC | CASSPLGQRTYNEQFF